This TCR beta chain was sequenced during a study of control samples from healthy donors and cancer patients. Trimming pared 2 bases from V and 4 bases from J, leaving 8 bases between. The CDR3 contains 13 residues. Method: immunoSEQ multiplex PCR; TCRdb's copy keeps in-frame clones and lacks some. The repertoire holds 150,000 to 200,000 clones, with approximately 92% as singletons. Source material: blood. This clonotype originated in a man younger than 40 in good health. V and J are TRBV12-3 or TRBV12-4 and TRBJ2-5, with D perhaps matching TRBD1 (6 bases). The CDR3: CASSLTGTETQYF. The DNA of the CDR3 is TGTGCCAGCAGTTTAACAGGGACAGAGACCCAGTACTTC.